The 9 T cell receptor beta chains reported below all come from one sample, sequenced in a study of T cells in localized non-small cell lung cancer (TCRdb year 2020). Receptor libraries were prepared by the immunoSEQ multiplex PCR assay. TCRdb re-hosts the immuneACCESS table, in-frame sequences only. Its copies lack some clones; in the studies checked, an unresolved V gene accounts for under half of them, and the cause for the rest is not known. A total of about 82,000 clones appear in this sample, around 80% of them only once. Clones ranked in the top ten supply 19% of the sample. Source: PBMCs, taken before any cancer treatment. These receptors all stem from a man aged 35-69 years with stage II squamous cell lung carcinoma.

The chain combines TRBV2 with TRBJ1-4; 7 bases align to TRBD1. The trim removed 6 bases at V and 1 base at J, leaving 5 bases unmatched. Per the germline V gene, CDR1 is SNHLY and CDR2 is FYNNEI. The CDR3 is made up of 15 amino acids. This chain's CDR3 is CASRTRQGTNEKLFF. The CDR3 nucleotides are TGTGCCAGCAGGACCCGACAGGGAACTAATGAAAAACTGTTTTTT.

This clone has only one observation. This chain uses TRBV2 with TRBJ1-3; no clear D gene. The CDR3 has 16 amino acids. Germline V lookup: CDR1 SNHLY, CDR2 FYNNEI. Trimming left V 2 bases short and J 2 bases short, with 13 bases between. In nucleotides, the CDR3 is TGTGCCAGCAGTGAACCCCCCGATACCCCTGGAAACACCATATATTTT. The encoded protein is CASSEPPDTPGNTIYF.

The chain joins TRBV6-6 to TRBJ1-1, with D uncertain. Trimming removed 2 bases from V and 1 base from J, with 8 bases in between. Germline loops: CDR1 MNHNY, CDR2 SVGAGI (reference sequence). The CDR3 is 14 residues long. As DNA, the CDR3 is TGTGCCAGCAGTTACGCCGGACGGAACACTGAAGCTTTCTTT. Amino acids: CASSYAGRNTEAFF.

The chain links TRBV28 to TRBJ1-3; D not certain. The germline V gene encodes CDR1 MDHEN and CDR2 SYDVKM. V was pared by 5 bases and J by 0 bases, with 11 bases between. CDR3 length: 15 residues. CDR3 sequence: CASSRNRASGNTIYF. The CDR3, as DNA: TGTGCCAGCAGTCGGAACCGGGCCTCTGGAAACACCATATATTTT.

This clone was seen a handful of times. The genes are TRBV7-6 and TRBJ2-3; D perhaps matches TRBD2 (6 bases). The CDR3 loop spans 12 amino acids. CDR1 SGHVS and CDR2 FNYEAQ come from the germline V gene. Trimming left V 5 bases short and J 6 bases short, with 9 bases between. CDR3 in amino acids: CASSPGVDTQYF. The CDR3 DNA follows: TGTGCCAGCAGCCCGGGGGTCGATACGCAGTATTTT.

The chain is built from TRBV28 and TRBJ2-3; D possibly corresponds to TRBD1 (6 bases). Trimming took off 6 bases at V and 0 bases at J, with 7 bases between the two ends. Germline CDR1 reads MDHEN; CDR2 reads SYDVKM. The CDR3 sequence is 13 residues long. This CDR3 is CASRDSSTDTQYF. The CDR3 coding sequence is TGTGCCAGCAGGGACAGTAGCACAGATACGCAGTATTTT.

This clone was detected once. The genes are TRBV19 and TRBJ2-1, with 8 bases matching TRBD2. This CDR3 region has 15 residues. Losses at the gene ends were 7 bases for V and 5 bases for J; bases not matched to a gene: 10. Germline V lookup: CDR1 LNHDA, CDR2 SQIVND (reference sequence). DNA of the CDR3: TGTGCCAGTACCAAGGCGGGGGGACGGAACAATGAGCAGTTCTTC. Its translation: CASTKAGGRNNEQFF. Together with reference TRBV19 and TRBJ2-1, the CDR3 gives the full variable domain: DGGITQSPKYLFRKEGQNVTLSCEQNLNHDAMYWYRQDPGQGLRLIYYSQIVNDFQKGDIAEGYSVSREKKESFPLTVTSAQKNPTAFYLCASTKAGGRNNEQFFGPGTRLTVL.

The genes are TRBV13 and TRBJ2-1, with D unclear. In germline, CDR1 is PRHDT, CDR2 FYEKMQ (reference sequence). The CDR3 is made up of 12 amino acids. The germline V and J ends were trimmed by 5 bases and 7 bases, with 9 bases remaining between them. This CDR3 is CASSIYGNEQFF. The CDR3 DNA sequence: TGTGCCAGCAGCATTTATGGGAATGAGCAGTTCTTC.

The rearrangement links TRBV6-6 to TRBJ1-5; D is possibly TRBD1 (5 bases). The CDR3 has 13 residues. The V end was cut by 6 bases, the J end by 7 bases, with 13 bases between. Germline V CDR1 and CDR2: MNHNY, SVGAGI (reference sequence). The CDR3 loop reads CASSNQGSQPQHF. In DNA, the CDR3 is TGTGCCAGCAGCAATCAGGGTTCACAGCCCCAGCATTTT.